Here is one T cell receptor beta chain with its context. The CDR3 runs 16 residues. The germline gives CDR1 SGHDT, CDR2 YYEEEE. Trimming removed 4 bases at V and 0 bases at J, with 14 bases between. Sequenced by immunoSEQ multiplex PCR; TCRdb stores in-frame clones only, minus some. The table has over 60,000 clones, roughly 89% seen once; the top ten hold 9% to 12%. Time point meaning: cycle 4 day 1 (C4D1), after less than seven weeks of nivolumab. Relapses following autologous stem cell transplantation were seen in all patients, with brentuximab vedotin exposure varying. These data come from a study of PD-1 blockade in classical Hodgkin lymphoma.

Here the sequenced sample was peripheral blood mononuclear cells (PBMCs), taken before the fourth cycle of nivolumab. This TCR derives from a human donor with classical Hodgkin lymphoma. The genes are TRBV5-6 and TRBJ1-5; tentative D call: TRBD1 (5 bases). CDR3: CASSGPGAYSNQPQHF. The DNA of the CDR3 is TGTGCCAGCAGCGGACCTGGGGCCTATAGCAATCAGCCCCAGCATTTT.